The entry that follows covers one TCR beta chain sequence. A single count supports this clone. This clone's antigen is unknown. The input lacks base qualities; no much larger clone sits a single base away. Libraries were constructed by the immunoSEQ multiplex PCR assay. The hsTCRB Kit was used according to the manufacturer's protocol to amplify rearranged TCR beta chain sequences. An Illumina MiSeq was used to sequence the TCRB libraries. In the original analysis: The kit vendor's proprietary platform handled demultiplexing, trimming and gene mapping. What TCRdb holds here is the immuneACCESS table cut down to in-frame rearrangements. Part of the clones is not present; checked against another copy, under half of the missing clones reflect an unresolved V gene, and the others are unexplained. D and trimming were read from the DNA, whereas the V and J calls and clone size are those reported in that table. This sample gives tens of thousands of clones in total; 76% of them show up just once. The ten top clones hold roughly an eighth of the sample.

The entry originates in a study of a mutant IDH1 vaccine in newly diagnosed glioma (dated by TCRdb to the early 2020s). Describing the broader study: Vaccination started 4-6 weeks after radiotherapy alone, or was given together with temozolomide cycles in the groups whose treatment included chemotherapy. Of the approximately 33 treated patients, 62.5% were male and approximately 40% were female, and a mean age of approximately 40 years was recorded. For exploratory analyses, longitudinal TCRB deep sequencing was carried out in approximately 25 treated patients wherever samples were available. Before enrollment, patients had received standard therapy of radiotherapy alone, temozolomide alone, or radiochemotherapy with temozolomide; most received the combination. The week-35 safety follow-up took place at visit V12, and the week-47 end of study took place at visit V13. Peripheral blood was collected at six visits: V03 (baseline), V05, V07, V10, V12 and V13. Overall study results and their limits: It was noted by the authors that analyses of patient blood samples could not be reproduced owing to sample limitations. Pseudoprogression appeared unrelated to alterations in the top peripheral T cell clonotypes detected by TCRB sequencing. Availability determined which PBMC samples were chosen for TCRB deep sequencing. Immune responses induced by the vaccine were seen in over 80% of patients across multiple MHC alleles.

Taken with the paper, the label for time point translates to: week 35, safety follow-up. Each vaccine dose, consisting of 300 ug of a 20-mer mutant IDH1 peptide in Montanide, was administered subcutaneously with topical imiquimod. Patients received eight vaccinations in weeks 1, 3, 5, 7, 11, 15, 19 and 23, corresponding to visits V03 through V10. The donors had newly diagnosed IDH1-mutant astrocytomas of WHO grade 3 or 4 that showed loss of nuclear ATRX. The samples were drawn from NOA16, a multicentre, single-arm, open-label phase I trial in Germany that tested a mutant IDH1 peptide vaccine in humans for the first time. The DNeasy Blood and Tissue Kit was used to extract genomic DNA from EDTA blood for TCRB sequencing. The CDR3, cysteine through phenylalanine, is 16 amino acids long. Kept here is only the CDR3 DNA, which spans 48 bases and is read in frame from base 1. CDR1 LGHNA and CDR2 YSLEER are derived from the germline V gene. Relative to germline, V is 0 bases shorter and J is 2 bases shorter, with 11 bases between their ends.

Rearrangement joined TRBV4-3 to TRBJ2-1; the D gene is possibly TRBD1, with 7 bases matching. The sequence was collected from a man aged 40-50 years with glioma. The sequencing used PBMCs, collected from a glioma patient whose treatment included an IDH1 peptide vaccine. The CDR3 corresponds to CASSQEGRGAYNEQFF. The DNA sequence is as follows: TGCGCCAGCAGCCAAGAGGGCAGGGGGGCCTACAATGAGCAGTTCTTC.